A selection of T cell receptor beta chains follows, all from one sample in a study of control samples from healthy donors and cancer patients. Using immunoSEQ multiplex PCR, the repertoire was profiled, and TCRdb retains in-frame clones only, with some absent. The sample has about 410,000 clones, 80% to 95% seen once. Input material: PBMCs. These receptor sequences come from a middle-aged man with head and neck cancer. The CDR3 runs from the conserved cysteine through the conserved F or W. The D gene is left open where the match is weak. A clone size is listed for some rows: how often the clone was seen (once, few, many), or a class if it is expanded.

size	V	J	D	DNA	CDR3
NA	TRBV19	TRBJ2-7	TRBD2	TGTGCCTCAGCGGGACTGCTCTCCTACGAGCAGTACTTC	CASAGLLSYEQYF
NA	TRBV2	TRBJ2-2	NA	TGTGCCAGCAATAAAGGGGTTGAATCCGGGGAGCTGTTTTTT	CASNKGVESGELFF
NA	TRBV5-4	TRBJ2-7	TRBD1	TGTGCCAGCAGCGTCGGACAGGGGCGAGCCTACGAGCAGTACTTC	CASSVGQGRAYEQYF
NA	TRBV4-3	TRBJ1-6	TRBD1	TGCGCCAGCAGCCAAGAACTACAGGGGGCCCGAGGGGGCCTCCACTTT	CASSQELQGARGGLHF
NA	TRBV13	TRBJ2-1	NA	TGTGCCAGCAGCTTGGGCAGGGAGTACAATGAGCAGTTCTTC	CASSLGREYNEQFF
NA	TRBV28	TRBJ2-3	TRBD2	TGTGCCAGCAGTTTATCGGGACTAGCCGCAGATACGCAGTATTTT	CASSLSGLAADTQYF
NA	TRBV28	TRBJ2-5	NA	TGTGCCAGCGGGGCCCGGGGGATCGGTTTACAAGAGACCCAGTACTTC	CASGARGIGLQETQYF
NA	TRBV6-5	TRBJ1-4	NA	TGTGCCAGCAGCACCCTGACAGGTTTTCATGAAAAACTGTTTTTT	CASSTLTGFHEKLFF
NA	TRBV11-2	TRBJ1-3	NA	TGTGCCAGCAGCCCGGGACCGCACCTTCGAAACACCATATATTTT	CASSPGPHLRNTIYF
NA	TRBV6-5	TRBJ2-2	TRBD2	TGTGCCACCAAAAGAACGGGGGGGCTGACCGGGGAGCTGTTTTTT	CATKRTGGLTGELFF
NA	TRBV28	TRBJ1-5	NA	TGTGCCAGCCTATCCGGGTGGGGGGTCGGTAGCAATCAGCCCCAGCATTTT	CASLSGWGVGSNQPQHF
NA	TRBV15	TRBJ1-5	NA	TGTGCCACCAGTAGAGAAGGTTGGGGGCAGAACAATCAGCCCCAGCATTTT	CATSREGWGQNNQPQHF
NA	TRBV6-2/TRBV6-3	TRBJ1-4	NA	TGTGCCAGCAGTTACGACAATCTGGGCGGTGGGGAAAAACTGTTTTTT	CASSYDNLGGGEKLFF
NA	TRBV24-1	TRBJ2-2	TRBD1	TGTGCCACCAGTGATTCTGCGCCGGGACAGGGGTGGGGGGAGCTGTTTTTT	CATSDSAPGQGWGELFF
NA	TRBV7-9	TRBJ2-7	NA	TGTGCCAGCAGTGAGGCCCAGGGTAACGAGCAGTACTTC	CASSEAQGNEQYF
NA	TRBV27	TRBJ1-4	NA	TGTGCCAGCAGTTGGGACCAGAGAAATGAAAAACTGTTTTTT	CASSWDQRNEKLFF
NA	TRBV19	TRBJ1-5	NA	TGTGCCAGTAGTATAGACGGGGGGGTCCATCAGCCCCAGCATTTT	CASSIDGGVHQPQHF
NA	TRBV19	TRBJ2-2	NA	TGTGCCAGTAGTCCCGACTACACCGGGGAGCTGTTTTTT	CASSPDYTGELFF
NA	TRBV6-2/TRBV6-3	TRBJ1-2	TRBD1	TGTGCCAGCAGCCTAAGCGGACAGGCCTATGGCTACACCTTC	CASSLSGQAYGYTF
NA	TRBV3-1/TRBV3-2	TRBJ2-2	NA	TGTGCCAGCAGCCAAGAACTTACAGGGTGGGGCACCGGGGAGCTGTTTTTT	CASSQELTGWGTGELFF
NA	TRBV19	TRBJ1-1	NA	TGTGCCAGTAGCCCCGGGAGGGGTTCTGAAGCTTTCTTT	CASSPGRGSEAFF
NA	TRBV7-8	TRBJ1-2	TRBD1	TGTGCCAGCAGCTTAGGCAGGGGGAGCTATGGCTACACCTTC	CASSLGRGSYGYTF
NA	TRBV5-1	TRBJ2-7	NA	TGCGCCAGCAGCCCGGCCGGGACGGAGACCTACGAGCAGTACTTC	CASSPAGTETYEQYF
NA	TRBV21-1	TRBJ2-3	NA	TGTGCCAGCCGCCGGGCGGGACGTAGGGCAGATACGCAGTATTTT	CASRRAGRRADTQYF
once	TRBV6-5	TRBJ2-5	NA	TGTGCCAGCAGTTACTATCCCAGGGTTGGCCAAGAGACCCAGTACTTC	CASSYYPRVGQETQYF